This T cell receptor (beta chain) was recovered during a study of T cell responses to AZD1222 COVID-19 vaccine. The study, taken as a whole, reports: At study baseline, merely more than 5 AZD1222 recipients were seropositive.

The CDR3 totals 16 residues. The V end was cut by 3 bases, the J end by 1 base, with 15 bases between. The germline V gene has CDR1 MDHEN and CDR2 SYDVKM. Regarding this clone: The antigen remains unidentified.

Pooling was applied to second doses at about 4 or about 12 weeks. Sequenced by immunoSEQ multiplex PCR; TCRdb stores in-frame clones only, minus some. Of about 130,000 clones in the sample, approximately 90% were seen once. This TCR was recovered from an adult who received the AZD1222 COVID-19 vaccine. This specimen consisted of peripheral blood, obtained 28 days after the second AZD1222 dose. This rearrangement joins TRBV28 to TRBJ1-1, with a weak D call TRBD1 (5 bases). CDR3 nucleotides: TGTGCCAGCAGTTTGGTGATGGCAGGGCAGAACACTGAAGCTTTCTTT. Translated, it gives CASSLVMAGQNTEAFF.